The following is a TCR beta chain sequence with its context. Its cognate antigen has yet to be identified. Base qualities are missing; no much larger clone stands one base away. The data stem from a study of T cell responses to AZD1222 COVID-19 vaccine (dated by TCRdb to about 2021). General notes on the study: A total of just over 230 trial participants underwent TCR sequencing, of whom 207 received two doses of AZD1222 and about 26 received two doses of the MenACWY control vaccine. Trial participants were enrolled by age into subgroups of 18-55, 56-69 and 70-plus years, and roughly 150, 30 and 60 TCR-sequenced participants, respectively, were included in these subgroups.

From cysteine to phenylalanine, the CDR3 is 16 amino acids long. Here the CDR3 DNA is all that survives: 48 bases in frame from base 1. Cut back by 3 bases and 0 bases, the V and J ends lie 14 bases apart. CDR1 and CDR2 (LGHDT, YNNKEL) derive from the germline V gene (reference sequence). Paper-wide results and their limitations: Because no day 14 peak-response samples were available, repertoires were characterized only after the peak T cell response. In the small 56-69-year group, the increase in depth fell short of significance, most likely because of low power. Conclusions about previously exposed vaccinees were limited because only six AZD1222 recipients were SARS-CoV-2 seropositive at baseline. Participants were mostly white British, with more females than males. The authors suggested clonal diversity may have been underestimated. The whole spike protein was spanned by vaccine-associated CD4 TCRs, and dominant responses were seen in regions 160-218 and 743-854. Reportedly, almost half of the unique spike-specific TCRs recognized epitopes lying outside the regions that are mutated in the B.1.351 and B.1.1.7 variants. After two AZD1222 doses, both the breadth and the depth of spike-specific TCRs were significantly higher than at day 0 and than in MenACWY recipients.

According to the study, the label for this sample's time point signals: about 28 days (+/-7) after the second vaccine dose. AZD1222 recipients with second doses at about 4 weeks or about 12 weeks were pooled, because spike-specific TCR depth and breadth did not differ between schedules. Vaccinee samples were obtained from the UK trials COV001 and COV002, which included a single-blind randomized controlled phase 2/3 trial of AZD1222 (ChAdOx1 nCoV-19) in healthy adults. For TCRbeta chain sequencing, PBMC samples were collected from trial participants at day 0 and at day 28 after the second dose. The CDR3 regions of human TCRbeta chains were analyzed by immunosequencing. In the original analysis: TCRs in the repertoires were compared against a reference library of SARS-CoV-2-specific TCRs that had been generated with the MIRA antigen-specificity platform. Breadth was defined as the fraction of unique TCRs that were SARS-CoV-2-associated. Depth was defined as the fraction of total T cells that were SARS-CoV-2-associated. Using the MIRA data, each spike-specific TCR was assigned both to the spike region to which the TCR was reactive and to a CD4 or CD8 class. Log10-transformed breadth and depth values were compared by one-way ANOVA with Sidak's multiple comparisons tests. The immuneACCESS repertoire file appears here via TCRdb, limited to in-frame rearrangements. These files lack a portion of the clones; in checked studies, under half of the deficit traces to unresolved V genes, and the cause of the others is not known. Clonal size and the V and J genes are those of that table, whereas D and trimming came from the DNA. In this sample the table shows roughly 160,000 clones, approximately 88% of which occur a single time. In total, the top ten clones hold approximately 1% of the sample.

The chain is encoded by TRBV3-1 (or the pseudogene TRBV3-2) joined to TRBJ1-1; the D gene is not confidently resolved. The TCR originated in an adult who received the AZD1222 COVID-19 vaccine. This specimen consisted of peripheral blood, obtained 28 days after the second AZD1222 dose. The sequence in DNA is TGTGCCAGCAGCCATCGTTCGAGTGGGATGAACACTGAAGCTTTCTTT. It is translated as CASSHRSSGMNTEAFF.